Listed below are T cell receptor beta chains from one sample, sequenced in a study of radiotherapy plus CTLA-4 blockade in lung cancer. The repertoire was sequenced with immunoSEQ multiplex PCR; TCRdb's copy has only in-frame clones and lacks some. Among approximately 97,000 clones listed, about four fifths were seen once. The specimen comprised peripheral blood, sampled from a patient treated with radiotherapy plus ipilimumab. The source is a human donor with non-small cell lung cancer who had stable disease on radiotherapy plus ipilimumab. CDR3s include the opening cysteine and the closing phenylalanine or tryptophan. The D gene is left open where the match is weak.

j_call: NA; v_call: TRBV6-1; d_call: TRBD2; cdr3_length: 14; cdr3_aa: CASSEASGNYEQYF
j_call: TRBJ2-7; v_call: TRBV4-1; d_call: TRBD2; cdr3_length: 15; cdr3_aa: CASSLLGLAGNEQYF
j_call: TRBJ1-3; v_call: TRBV7-6; d_call: NA; cdr3_length: 13; cdr3_aa: CASSLGPGNTIYF
j_call: TRBJ1-1; v_call: TRBV7-2; d_call: NA; cdr3_length: 15; cdr3_aa: CASSLVGTSNTEAFF
j_call: TRBJ2-1; v_call: TRBV9; d_call: NA; cdr3_length: 15; cdr3_aa: CASSVDGPIYNEQFF
j_call: TRBJ2-1; v_call: TRBV10-2; d_call: TRBD2; cdr3_length: 15; cdr3_aa: CASSGGAGGPYEQFF
j_call: TRBJ2-3; v_call: TRBV2; d_call: TRBD1; cdr3_length: 15; cdr3_aa: CASSGQGGYTDTQYF
j_call: TRBJ2-2; v_call: TRBV11-2; d_call: NA; cdr3_length: 14; cdr3_aa: CASSSSRVTGELFF
j_call: TRBJ2-7; v_call: TRBV6-5; d_call: NA; cdr3_length: 14; cdr3_aa: CASSSDRSSYEQYF
j_call: TRBJ1-5; v_call: TRBV19; d_call: TRBD1; cdr3_length: 15; cdr3_aa: CASLRQGASNQPQHF
j_call: TRBJ1-5; v_call: TRBV6-1; d_call: NA; cdr3_length: 15; cdr3_aa: CASRLTEDSNQPQHF
j_call: TRBJ1-5; v_call: TRBV5-6; d_call: NA; cdr3_length: 16; cdr3_aa: CASSLWVSRSNQPQHF
j_call: TRBJ2-3; v_call: TRBV5-1; d_call: TRBD2; cdr3_length: 17; cdr3_aa: CASSLGSSGSPTDTQYF
j_call: TRBJ2-7; v_call: TRBV18; d_call: NA; cdr3_length: 15; cdr3_aa: CASSRRRDLAYEQYF
j_call: TRBJ2-7; v_call: TRBV29-1; d_call: NA; cdr3_length: 13; cdr3_aa: CSVETAGESEQYF
j_call: TRBJ2-5; v_call: TRBV11-2; d_call: TRBD2; cdr3_length: 17; cdr3_aa: CASSSPTSDSYVETQYF
j_call: TRBJ1-1; v_call: TRBV9; d_call: NA; cdr3_length: 11; cdr3_aa: CASSVNTEAFF
j_call: TRBJ2-5; v_call: TRBV19; d_call: TRBD2; cdr3_length: 21; cdr3_aa: CASSGRLGTSGSPGAQETQYF
j_call: TRBJ2-1; v_call: TRBV15; d_call: NA; cdr3_length: 13; cdr3_aa: CATSRGRYNEQFF
j_call: TRBJ2-5; v_call: TRBV7-6; d_call: NA; cdr3_length: 13; cdr3_aa: CASSFIGRETQYF
j_call: TRBJ2-2; v_call: TRBV19; d_call: NA; cdr3_length: 14; cdr3_aa: CASKKGHNTGELFF
j_call: TRBJ2-1; v_call: TRBV6-5; d_call: NA; cdr3_length: 15; cdr3_aa: CASRGGQVSYNEQFF
j_call: TRBJ2-7; v_call: TRBV6-1; d_call: TRBD1; cdr3_length: 13; cdr3_aa: CASRDTGGYEQYF
j_call: NA; v_call: TRBV4-1; d_call: NA; cdr3_length: 15; cdr3_aa: CASSQGPGQQYEQYF
j_call: TRBJ2-3; v_call: TRBV2; d_call: NA; cdr3_length: 14; cdr3_aa: CASKGERDYDTQYF
j_call: TRBJ2-5; v_call: TRBV2; d_call: TRBD1; cdr3_length: 14; cdr3_aa: CASSRQGARETQYF
j_call: TRBJ1-4; v_call: TRBV9; d_call: TRBD1; cdr3_length: 15; cdr3_aa: CASSGGTGGGEKLFF
j_call: TRBJ2-3; v_call: TRBV7-2; d_call: TRBD2; cdr3_length: 14; cdr3_aa: CASSPGGGTDTQYF
j_call: TRBJ2-3; v_call: TRBV15; d_call: TRBD1; cdr3_length: 14; cdr3_aa: CATIGDSSTDTQYF
j_call: TRBJ2-1; v_call: TRBV28; d_call: NA; cdr3_length: 16; cdr3_aa: CASSFVRQGKDNEQFF
j_call: NA; v_call: TRBV28; d_call: NA; cdr3_length: 15; cdr3_aa: CASSFLAGGPYEQYF
j_call: TRBJ1-4; v_call: TRBV5-8; d_call: NA; cdr3_length: 13; cdr3_aa: CASSQAAGEKLFF
j_call: TRBJ2-7; v_call: TRBV9; d_call: TRBD2; cdr3_length: 17; cdr3_aa: CASSVGDSLAGFYEQYF
j_call: TRBJ1-5; v_call: TRBV27; d_call: TRBD1; cdr3_length: 16; cdr3_aa: CASRRNRGGRNQPQHF
j_call: TRBJ2-1; v_call: TRBV10-1; d_call: NA; cdr3_length: 16; cdr3_aa: CASSDFTLAPYNEQFF
j_call: TRBJ1-5; v_call: TRBV2; d_call: NA; cdr3_length: 18; cdr3_aa: CASSETVPAGYSNQPQHF
j_call: TRBJ2-2; v_call: TRBV28; d_call: TRBD1; cdr3_length: 15; cdr3_aa: CASRVGTANTGELFF
j_call: TRBJ2-7; v_call: TRBV18; d_call: TRBD2; cdr3_length: 21; cdr3_aa: CASSPDRNGRALGTVLYEQYF
j_call: TRBJ1-4; v_call: TRBV7-2; d_call: TRBD1; cdr3_length: 15; cdr3_aa: CASSLTGGDNEKLFF
j_call: TRBJ2-1; v_call: TRBV19; d_call: NA; cdr3_length: 15; cdr3_aa: CASSIVAGQGGEQFF
j_call: TRBJ2-7; v_call: TRBV4-1; d_call: TRBD1; cdr3_length: 16; cdr3_aa: CASSRGQGPSSYEQYF
j_call: TRBJ1-1; v_call: TRBV6-4; d_call: NA; cdr3_length: 13; cdr3_aa: CASSVQENTEAFF
j_call: TRBJ2-6; v_call: TRBV5-1; d_call: NA; cdr3_length: 15; cdr3_aa: CASSFGSSGANVLTF
j_call: TRBJ1-5; v_call: TRBV29-1; d_call: NA; cdr3_length: 13; cdr3_aa: CSVRWQGSGPQHF
j_call: TRBJ2-5; v_call: TRBV28; d_call: TRBD2; cdr3_length: 16; cdr3_aa: CASSLFGSGAQETQYF
j_call: TRBJ2-2; v_call: TRBV15; d_call: NA; cdr3_length: 13; cdr3_aa: CATSSPLVGELFF
j_call: TRBJ2-2; v_call: TRBV19; d_call: NA; cdr3_length: 11; cdr3_aa: CASSYTGELFF
j_call: TRBJ2-1; v_call: TRBV19; d_call: TRBD2; cdr3_length: 14; cdr3_aa: CASSISLAGNEQFF
j_call: TRBJ1-2; v_call: TRBV5-1; d_call: TRBD1; cdr3_length: 14; cdr3_aa: CASSLGQGVGGYTF
j_call: TRBJ1-4; v_call: TRBV28; d_call: TRBD1; cdr3_length: 16; cdr3_aa: CASSPGTGATNEKLFF
j_call: TRBJ2-1; v_call: TRBV5-1; d_call: NA; cdr3_length: 14; cdr3_aa: CASSLSGNRNEQFF
j_call: TRBJ2-1; v_call: TRBV6-4; d_call: NA; cdr3_length: 16; cdr3_aa: CASPSSNPRPNNEQFF
j_call: TRBJ1-1; v_call: TRBV28; d_call: TRBD1; cdr3_length: 16; cdr3_aa: CASRTGTASVNTEAFF
j_call: TRBJ2-1; v_call: TRBV10-2; d_call: NA; cdr3_length: 14; cdr3_aa: CATQVTGPYNEQFF
j_call: TRBJ2-1; v_call: TRBV5-6; d_call: TRBD2; cdr3_length: 17; cdr3_aa: CASSLDLQSGSIHEQFF
j_call: TRBJ2-5; v_call: TRBV27; d_call: NA; cdr3_length: 16; cdr3_aa: CASSPQGGGFQETQYF
j_call: TRBJ1-2; v_call: TRBV6-1; d_call: NA; cdr3_length: 14; cdr3_aa: CASSEPRATWGYTF
j_call: TRBJ2-3; v_call: TRBV14; d_call: NA; cdr3_length: 16; cdr3_aa: CASKSAEDYFTDTQYF